The 23 T cell receptor beta chains presented below share a single source sample, sequenced in a study of OX40 agonist ivuxolimab in advanced cancers. Clones were sequenced by immunoSEQ multiplex PCR, and TCRdb holds only the in-frame ones, with some missing. The data hold around 90,000 clones, with more than 85% observed a single time. Sequenced here: CD4+ or CD8+ T cells sorted from blood, sampled in a trial of the OX40 agonist ivuxolimab. These receptors originate from an adult with an advanced solid tumor such as melanoma, head and neck, liver or kidney cancer.

This clone was found a few times. The chain combines TRBV18 with TRBJ2-7, with 10 bases aligning to TRBD1. The ends lost 0 bases at V and 0 bases at J; junction bases unmatched: 14. The CDR3 runs 20 residues. In germline, CDR1 is KGHSH, CDR2 LQKENI. The CDR3 coding sequence is TGTGCCAGCTCACCACCCTTCGTTATAGGTGGACAGGGGGACTCCTACGAGCAGTACTTC. Translating gives CASSPPFVIGGQGDSYEQYF. Combining the CDR3 with reference TRBV18 and TRBJ2-7 gives the whole variable domain NAGVMQNPRHLVRRRGQEARLRCSPMKGHSHVYWYRQLPEEGLKFMVYLQKENIIDESGMPKERFSAEFPKEGPSILRIQQVVRGDSAAYFCASSPPFVIGGQGDSYEQYFGPGTRLTVT.

The V gene is TRBV6-5, the J gene TRBJ2-5, with D possibly matching TRBD1 (6 bases). Germline V gives CDR1 MNHEY, CDR2 SVGAGI. The CDR3 totals 14 residues. Deletions cut 7 bases from V and 2 bases from J, with 14 bases between. The CDR3 region has the DNA TGTGCCAGCAAAAGGGGGAGCGGTCAAGAGACCCAGTACTTC. This gives the protein CASKRGSGQETQYF.

This clone was seen just once. The chain employs TRBV27 and TRBJ2-5, with TRBD1 identical over 7 bases. The CDR3 is 13 amino acids. With 6 bases clipped from V and 3 bases from J, the junction kept 4 bases outside the gene matches. Germline V gene lookup returns CDR1 MNHEY and CDR2 SMNVEV (reference sequence). This chain's CDR3 is CASRRQGEETQYF. The DNA for the CDR3 is TGTGCCAGCAGGAGACAGGGAGAAGAGACCCAGTACTTC.

The V gene is TRBV2, the J gene TRBJ2-1; 9 bases are a match to TRBD1. Germline loops: CDR1 SNHLY, CDR2 FYNNEI. The CDR3 is 14 amino acids. The junction had 6 bases not matched to a gene; V was cut back by 6 bases and J by 6 bases. The CDR3: CASRDQTGGNEQFF. The CDR3 DNA reads TGTGCCAGCAGGGACCAGACAGGGGGCAATGAGCAGTTCTTC.

The chain uses TRBV20-1 and TRBJ2-1; D is uncertain. Per germline, CDR1 DFQATT and CDR2 SNEGSKA (reference sequence). The CDR3 is 11 residues long. With 2 bases removed from V and 10 bases from J, the gap between germline ends came to 9 bases. CDR3 bases: TGCAGTGCTAGAAGGCAGACGGAGCAGTTCTTC. It specifies CSARRQTEQFF.

The CDR3 sequence is CASSLSLNTEAFF. CDR3 DNA: TGTGCCAGCAGTTTATCCTTGAACACTGAAGCTTTCTTT. J is TRBJ1-1 and V is TRBV28; D is unresolved. V was pared by 1 base and J by 0 bases, with 3 bases between. Germline V gene lookup returns CDR1 MDHEN and CDR2 SYDVKM. This CDR3 has 13 amino acids.

The chain couples TRBV11-2 to TRBJ2-1, with TRBD1 matching 8 bases. Germline V gene sequence: CDR1 SGHAT, CDR2 FQNNGV. V was pared by 2 bases and J by 12 bases, with 15 bases of the junction left unmatched. The CDR3 is 16 residues long. The CDR3 DNA is TGTGCCAGCAGCTTAACTGGACAGGGTCCGTACCAACGGCAGTTCTTC. It yields the protein CASSLTGQGPYQRQFF.

The chain carries TRBV9 and TRBJ2-3; D is uncertain. Trimming removed 3 bases from V and 0 bases from J, with 5 bases in between. There are 13 residues in the CDR3. Looked up from germline, CDR1 is SGDLS and CDR2 is YYNGEE. CDR3 protein: CASSASSTDTQYF. The CDR3 nucleotides are TGTGCCAGCAGCGCGTCTAGCACAGATACGCAGTATTTT.

This clone was counted a few times. The chain uses TRBV2 and TRBJ2-2, with D possibly matching TRBD1 (6 bases). This CDR3 comprises 13 residues. The germline V gene has CDR1 SNHLY and CDR2 FYNNEI. The V and J ends lost 6 bases and 3 bases respectively, with 8 bases between them. The CDR3 protein is CASSQGYTGELFF. The CDR3 coding sequence is TGTGCCAGCAGCCAGGGGTACACCGGGGAGCTGTTTTTT.

V gene TRBV5-6 combines with J gene TRBJ1-1; D is possibly TRBD1 (6 bases). V gave up 3 bases and J gave up 8 bases, with 11 bases separating them. Germline V gene data show CDR1 as SGHDT and CDR2 as YYEEEE. This CDR3 is 12 amino acids long. CDR3 amino acids: CASSWTGTEAFF. The CDR3 DNA reads TGTGCCAGCAGCTGGACCGGGACAGAAGCTTTCTTT.

J is TRBJ2-5 and V is TRBV7-9; unclear D gene. Trimming removed 1 base from V and 4 bases from J, with 7 bases in between. The germline V gene encodes CDR1 SEHNR and CDR2 FQNEAQ (reference sequence). This CDR3 region has 13 residues. The CDR3, as DNA: TGTGCCAGCAGCTTAGGGGCTTCAGAGACCCAGTACTTC. It encodes CASSLGASETQYF.

This clone was observed a single time. The V call is TRBV30, the J call TRBJ1-5; the D is unclear. CDR3 size: 13 residues. The germline V and J ends were trimmed by 3 bases and 2 bases, with 8 bases remaining between them. CDR1 and CDR2 from the germline V gene are GTSNPN and SVGIG (reference sequence). The CDR3 loop is CAWSTGRNQPQHF. DNA of the CDR3: TGTGCCTGGAGCACTGGACGCAATCAGCCCCAGCATTTT.

As for this clone: Different DNA sequences within this sample yield the same CDR3. Here the CDR3 reads CASSPGTVLPEAFF. CDR3 nucleotide sequence: TGTGCCAGCAGCCCCGGGACAGTCCTCCCTGAAGCTTTCTTT. The chain joins TRBV6-5 to TRBJ1-1; 7 positions agree with TRBD1. J was trimmed by 6 bases and V by 6 bases; bases with no gene match: 10. The germline gives CDR1 MNHEY, CDR2 SVGAGI. The CDR3 has 14 amino acids.

This sequence joins TRBV6-5 and TRBJ2-7, with D unclear. This CDR3 spans 13 amino acids. V was shortened by 1 base and J by 3 bases, with 7 bases between the two germline ends. Germline V gene sequence: CDR1 MNHEY, CDR2 SVGAGI. CDR3 protein: CASSYLVDYEQYF. As DNA, the CDR3 is TGTGCCAGCAGTTACTTGGTAGACTACGAGCAGTACTTC.

V gene TRBV7-2 combines with J gene TRBJ1-2, with TRBD1 as a possible D gene (6 bases). Trimming cost V 4 bases and J 2 bases, with 11 bases left between them. CDR1 is SGHTA and CDR2 is FQGNSA in the germline V gene. CDR3 length: 14 residues. The CDR3 loop reads CASSSMTGNYGYTF. The CDR3 DNA sequence: TGTGCCAGCAGCTCCATGACAGGAAACTATGGCTACACCTTC.

This clone was counted between two and nine times. V is TRBV11-2 and J is TRBJ2-3; D unresolved. The germline V and J ends were trimmed by 0 bases and 5 bases, with 6 bases remaining between them. CDR3 length: 13 amino acids. Per germline, CDR1 SGHAT and CDR2 FQNNGV. The chain's CDR3 is CASSLDQQDTQYF. In nucleotides, the CDR3 is TGTGCCAGCAGCTTAGATCAGCAAGATACGCAGTATTTT.

The chain combines TRBV6-5 with TRBJ1-2; 8 bases are shared with TRBD1. The CDR3 spans 16 residues. Unmatched junction bases numbered 11, after V lost 1 base and J lost 7 bases. Germline loops: CDR1 MNHEY, CDR2 SVGAGI. CDR3 in DNA: TGTGCCAGCAGTTACTGGCAGGGGGCAAGTAAAGGTGGCTACACCTTC. Encoded protein: CASSYWQGASKGGYTF.

This rearrangement joins TRBV7-9 to TRBJ2-7; 8 positions match TRBD1. Trimming cost V 5 bases and J 0 bases; bases outside gene matches: 9. CDR1 and CDR2 (germline): SEHNR, FQNEAQ (reference sequence). The CDR3 loop spans 16 amino acids. The CDR3 here is CASSPGQAFSSYEQYF. The CDR3 DNA sequence: TGTGCCAGCAGCCCGGGACAGGCCTTTTCCTCCTACGAGCAGTACTTC.

This chain links TRBV5-8 with TRBJ2-1; TRBD2 aligns across 9 bases. Germline CDR1 and CDR2: SGHTS and YDEGEE. CDR3 length: 15 residues. The junction had 4 bases not matched to a gene; V was cut back by 4 bases and J by 2 bases. CDR3 in DNA: TGTGCCAGCAGCCCGGCTAGCGGGGCCTACAATGAGCAGTTCTTC. Its protein product is CASSPASGAYNEQFF.

This clone was detected once. In nucleotides, the CDR3 is TGTGCCAGCAGCTCGACCCCAGGGAACACCGGGGAGCTGTTTTTT. It is translated as CASSSTPGNTGELFF. V and J are TRBV7-9 and TRBJ2-2; D remains ambiguous. Trimming took 4 bases from V and 1 from J, leaving 10 bases between them. Germline CDR1 and CDR2: SEHNR and FQNEAQ (reference sequence). The length of the CDR3 is 15 residues. Supplemented by reference TRBV7-9 and TRBJ2-2, the full variable domain reads DTGVSQNPRHKITKRGQNVTFRCDPISEHNRLYWYRQTLGQGPEFLTYFQNEAQLEKSRLLSDRFSAERPKGSFSTLEIQRTEQGDSAMYLCASSSTPGNTGELFFGEGSRLTVL.

The rearrangement links TRBV6-1 to TRBJ2-3, with a possible D match to TRBD2 (6 bases). Germline V gene lookup returns CDR1 MNHNS and CDR2 SASEGT. The CDR3 covers 12 residues. V was cut by 6 bases and J by 6 bases, with 10 bases left in between. CDR3 bases: TGTGCCAGCAGAACCCTAGCGGATACGCAGTATTTT. Amino acid sequence: CASRTLADTQYF.

The gene calls are TRBV7-2 and TRBJ2-6, with D perhaps being TRBD1 or TRBD2 (5 bases each). There are 17 residues in the CDR3. V shed 3 bases and J shed 0 bases, with 12 bases lying between them. Germline V gives CDR1 SGHTA, CDR2 FQGNSA. This CDR3 reads CASSFSGGSSGANVLTF. Written as DNA, the CDR3 is TGTGCCAGCAGCTTTTCTGGGGGATCCTCTGGGGCCAACGTCCTGACTTTC.

The chain couples TRBV10-3 to TRBJ2-5, with D perhaps matching TRBD1 (5 bases). The germline V gene has CDR1 ENHRY and CDR2 SYGVKD. The CDR3 totals 13 residues. V lost 4 bases to trimming and J lost 5 bases, with 11 bases between them. DNA for the CDR3: TGTGCCATCAGTGGGGGCGGTGGGGAGACCCAGTACTTC. It codes for CAISGGGGETQYF.